This T cell receptor beta chain came from a study of blood T cell repertoires in COVID-19. Study in general: Donors in the United States, Italy and Spain gave samples during acute or convalescent COVID-19. PBMCs, B-cell-depleted T cells, or T cells were the source of the cDNA or gDNA that made up the material.

Germline lookup yields CDR1 SGHAT and CDR2 FQNNGV. The length of the CDR3 is 15 residues. The V end lost 2 bases, the J end lost 5 bases, and 14 bases lay between the germline ends. Per the original methods: Reference gene primers were amplified, and this amplification served to estimate nucleated cell counts. Sequencing used immunoSEQ multiplex PCR; TCRdb keeps in-frame clones, though not all of them. That table gives V, J and clone size, and the DNA gave D and trimming. The sample lists 250,000 to 300,000 clones, around 86% occurring once. This clonotype originated in a woman between 55 and 75 years old with active or convalescent COVID-19. Sequenced: peripheral blood. The chain is built from TRBV11-2 and TRBJ2-3; D call uncertain. CDR3 loop: CASSLSWQAGDTQYF. Written as DNA, the CDR3 is TGTGCCAGCAGCTTAAGTTGGCAGGCCGGAGATACGCAGTATTTT.